This entry lists 26 T cell receptor beta chains sequenced from one sample in a study of regulatory T cells in long-lasting Graves disease. Time point indicated: newly diagnosed GD, antithyroid drugs for less than 3 months. Extracted PBMC RNA gave rise to the TCR library. Library construction for TCR beta used iRepertoire HTBI primers and Arm-PCR of CDR3 regions. TCRdb analysed the multiplex PCR reads with MiXCR anew, one entry per CDR3 protein. Here the sample spans over 350,000 distinct CDR3 sequences, 15% being singletons. This sample also belongs to another study, concerning T cells in Graves' hyperthyroidism and ophthalmopathy.

The sequencing used peripheral blood mononuclear cells (PBMCs), collected at new diagnosis, from a patient treated with antithyroid drugs. These receptors were obtained from a woman between 35 and 50 years old with Graves disease.

The chain employs TRBV6-1 and TRBJ2-1; perhaps TRBD1 as D (5 bases). The V end lost 8 bases, the J end lost 6 bases, and 11 bases lay between the germline ends. The CDR3 loop spans 12 amino acids. Germline V gene lookup returns CDR1 MNHNS and CDR2 SASEGT. This CDR3 is CASQRTSNEQFF. The CDR3 DNA is TGTGCCAGCCAAAGGACAAGCAATGAGCAGTTCTTC.

As regards this clonotype: It may be a read error: a sequence one base away is much more abundant. The chain's CDR3 is CQAGSGSPQETQHF. The DNA of the CDR3 is TGCCAAGCCGGTAGCGGGAGTCCCCAAGAGACCCAGCACTTC. The rearrangement links TRBV6-2 or TRBV6-3 to TRBJ2-1; 9 bases align to TRBD2. This CDR3 contains 14 residues. Germline loops: CDR1 MNHEY, CDR2 SVGEGT.

This clonotype was recorded many times. The chain is built from TRBV20-1 and TRBJ1-1; 7 bases match TRBD1. The CDR3 length is 15 residues. CDR1 and CDR2 (germline): DFQATT, SNEGSKA (reference sequence). V shed 5 bases, J shed 1 base, and the junction held 10 bases outside the gene matches. The CDR3 is CSASGRGLGNTEAFF. The DNA of the CDR3 is TGCAGTGCTTCGGGAAGGGGGCTCGGGAACACTGAAGCTTTCTTT.

A note on this clonotype: No conserved phenylalanine or tryptophan is present at the end of the CDR3, so a read error is the likely explanation. It is unclear where the CDR3 begins or ends on the DNA, so no DNA is shown, and the CDR3 is as TCRdb lists it. V is TRBV6-2 or TRBV6-3 and J is TRBJ2-1; the table names TRBD2, a call not compared with the DNA. The length of the CDR3 is 15 amino acids, counting both ends. Looked up from germline, CDR1 is MNHEY and CDR2 is SVGEGT. CDR3 loop: CASSYGAGGYNERFL.

In regard to this clonotype: Since a far larger clone is one base different, this is likely a read error. The chain recombines TRBV7-8 with TRBJ2-3; D gene unclear. V was clipped by 1 base and J by 6 bases, with 17 bases between them. This CDR3 comprises 16 residues. Looked up from germline, CDR1 is SGHVS and CDR2 is FQNEAQ. CDR3 DNA: TGTGCCAGCAGCTTAGGTGTGGCTGGCCTTGGGGATACGCAGTATTTT. It yields the protein CASSLGVAGLGDTQYF.

The chain joins TRBV30 to TRBJ1-1; a possible D gene is TRBD1 (5 bases). V lost 4 bases to trimming and J lost 4 bases, with 22 bases between them. Germline CDR1 reads GTSNPN; CDR2 reads SVGIG (reference sequence). This CDR3 region has 16 residues. The CDR3 is CAWKTPTGRDITEAFF. CDR3 in DNA: TGTGCCTGGAAAACACCAACGGGACGCGACATCACTGAAGCTTTCTTT.

Ten or more counts support this clonotype. The DNA for the CDR3 is TGTGCCAGCAGTTTTGGACAGGTCTCTGGAAACACCATATATTTT. It codes for CASSFGQVSGNTIYF. The chain uses TRBV28 and TRBJ1-3; 7 bases map to TRBD1. The V segment lost 3 bases and the J segment 0 bases; nucleotides outside the gene matches: 2. This CDR3 contains 15 residues. From germline, CDR1 is MDHEN and CDR2 SYDVKM.

This clonotype came up many times. The chain is built from TRBV5-6 and TRBJ2-7, with D tentatively TRBD2 (5 bases). With 0 bases removed from V and 3 bases from J, the gap between germline ends came to 10 bases. This CDR3 region has 14 residues. The germline CDR1 and CDR2 sequences are SGHDT and YYEEEE. This CDR3 is CASSLASGNYEQYF. CDR3 bases: TGTGCCAGCAGCTTGGCCTCGGGGAACTACGAGCAGTACTTC.

The table lists this clonotype with many counts. The chain uses TRBV29-1 and TRBJ1-2; D is uncertain. Germline V gene data show CDR1 as SQVTM and CDR2 as ANQGSEA. The CDR3 totals 15 residues. V lost 3 bases and J lost 4, with 18 bases in between. CDR3 sequence (DNA): TGCAGCGTTGAGTCGGAGGGCTTCCCTCCCTATGGCTACACCTTC. Translated, it gives CSVESEGFPPYGYTF.

This clonotype was seen a few times. V and J are TRBV30 and TRBJ2-7, with 9 bases aligning to TRBD1. V gave up 5 bases and J gave up 4 bases; unmatched junction bases: 6. The CDR3 runs to 13 residues. CDR1 and CDR2 (germline): GTSNPN, SVGIG (reference sequence). DNA of the CDR3: TGTGCCTGGGCCCGGGACAGGGTTTACGAGCAGTACTTC. It translates to CAWARDRVYEQYF.

This chain connects TRBV19 to TRBJ2-1, with 13 bases fitting TRBD2. The V segment lost 5 bases and the J segment 8 bases; nucleotides outside the gene matches: 9. CDR1 and CDR2 (germline): LNHDA, SQIVND (reference sequence). The CDR3 has 16 amino acids. In DNA form, the CDR3 reads TGTGCCAGTAGTGCGACCGGGACTAGCGGGAATTATGAGCAGTTCTTC. Translation: CASSATGTSGNYEQFF.

This clonotype was detected many times. The chain joins TRBV7-2 to TRBJ2-7; 9 bases line up with TRBD2. Germline assignment: CDR1 SGHTA and CDR2 FQGNSA. Unmatched junction bases numbered 4, after V lost 3 bases and J lost 4 bases. This CDR3 has 14 residues. DNA for the CDR3: TGTGCCAGCAGCTTCCGCGGGAGGGATTACGAGCAGTACTTC. Its protein is CASSFRGRDYEQYF.

This clonotype was detected many times. The gene calls are TRBV27 and TRBJ2-7, with D perhaps matching TRBD1 (5 bases). There are 14 residues in the CDR3. Germline CDR1 MNHEY, CDR2 SMNVEV (reference sequence). Trimming left V 2 bases short and J 2 bases short, with 10 bases between. CDR3 sequence reads: CASSLRGIPYEQYF. CDR3 in DNA: TGTGCCAGCAGTTTAAGGGGCATTCCCTACGAGCAGTACTTC.

Only a few counts were recorded for this clonotype. J is TRBJ1-2 and V is TRBV28, with D maybe TRBD1 (5 bases). Germline V lookup: CDR1 MDHEN, CDR2 SYDVKM. The CDR3 has 16 residues. Trimming removed 1 base from V and 8 bases from J, with 20 bases in between. The chain's CDR3 is CASSLSQGERPPGYTF. The CDR3 DNA reads TGTGCCAGCAGTTTATCTCAGGGCGAAAGGCCCCCGGGCTACACCTTC.

This clonotype was observed a handful of times. The chain recombines TRBV10-1 with TRBJ2-7, with TRBD2 identical over 9 bases. Germline loops: CDR1 WNHNN, CDR2 SYGVQD (reference sequence). The CDR3 length is 15 residues. The V and J ends lost 0 bases and 3 bases, in that order; junction bases with no gene match: 3. CDR3 DNA: TGCGCCAGCAGTGAGTCCATGACTAGCGGCTACGAGCAGTACTTC. Translation: CASSESMTSGYEQYF.

V usage is TRBV2 and J usage is TRBJ1-2; 8 bases align to TRBD1. CDR1 and CDR2 from the germline V gene are SNHLY and FYNNEI. Trimming cost V 5 bases and J 3 bases; bases outside gene matches: 14. The CDR3 length is 17 residues. CDR3 nucleotides: TGTGCCAGCAGTATAACACCTTCAGGGGGCGCCGACTATGGCTACACCTTC. Translated: CASSITPSGGADYGYTF.

The chain has TRBV25-1 and TRBJ2-7, with 12 bases identical to TRBD2. The CDR3 covers 19 residues. Trimming removed 0 bases from V and 2 bases from J; junction bases left unmatched: 11. Germline V CDR1 and CDR2: MGHDK, SYGVNS. CDR3 nucleotides: TGTGCCAGCAGTGAATATTTCCCTAGCGGGGGGGAAAACCCCTACGAGCAGTACTTC. Its protein is CASSEYFPSGGENPYEQYF.

This clonotype has more than one count but fewer than ten. The chain uses TRBV18 and TRBJ2-1; 7 bases match TRBD1. Germline V gives CDR1 KGHSH, CDR2 LQKENI. CDR3 size: 16 residues. The V segment lost 4 bases and the J segment 3 bases; nucleotides outside the gene matches: 9. CDR3 coding DNA: TGTGCCAGCTCACGACAGGGTCGTACAATCTACAATGAGCAGTTCTTC. It yields the protein CASSRQGRTIYNEQFF. Based on the CDR3 plus reference TRBV18 and TRBJ2-1, the full variable domain is NAGVMQNPRHLVRRRGQEARLRCSPMKGHSHVYWYRQLPEEGLKFMVYLQKENIIDESGMPKERFSAEFPKEGPSILRIQQVVRGDSAAYFCASSRQGRTIYNEQFFGPGTRLTVL.

As to this clonotype: A much larger clone is a single base away; this may be a read error. The chain has TRBV7-8 and TRBJ2-2; TRBD1 matches 7 bases. Germline V gene lookup returns CDR1 SGHVS and CDR2 FQNEAQ. Trimming took 6 bases from V and 1 from J; bases not matched to a gene: 2. The CDR3 contains 14 residues. The CDR3 spells CASRRQGNTGELFF. The CDR3 bases are TGTGCCAGCAGGCGACAGGGGAACACCGGGGAGCTGTTTTTT.

The sample holds many counts of this clonotype. The chain carries TRBV12-5 and TRBJ2-6; no definite D call. CDR1 is LGHNT and CDR2 is FRNRAP in the germline V gene. V was shortened by 6 bases and J by 4 bases, with 10 bases between the two germline ends. CDR3 length equals 14 residues. The CDR3 here is CASGAFTGANVLTF. In DNA form, the CDR3 reads TGTGCTAGTGGGGCGTTTACGGGGGCCAACGTCCTGACTTTC.

This clonotype was counted at least ten times. The chain couples TRBV6-2 or TRBV6-3 to TRBJ2-1; TRBD2 aligns across 12 bases. Germline V gives CDR1 MNHEY, CDR2 SVGEGT. CDR3 length: 15 residues. J gave up 4 bases and V 8 bases, and 6 bases lay outside the gene matches. The CDR3 DNA sequence: TGTGCCAGCCACCTACTAGCGGGGGGTTACAATGAGCAGTTCTTC. Translating it yields CASHLLAGGYNEQFF.

This clonotype was counted ten times or more. The chain employs TRBV29-1 and TRBJ2-5; TRBD2 aligns across 8 bases. CDR1 SQVTM and CDR2 ANQGSEA come from the germline V gene. The CDR3 is 14 residues long. The V and J ends lost 4 bases and 3 bases, in that order; junction bases with no gene match: 7. The CDR3, as DNA: TGCAGCGTTGTCCCGGGACTAGAGGAAGAGACCCAGTACTTC. Translated, it gives CSVVPGLEEETQYF.

This clonotype was counted many times. The chain couples TRBV5-5 to TRBJ2-7; D is unclear. Germline V gene sequence: CDR1 SGHKS, CDR2 YYEKEE (reference sequence). The CDR3 is 16 amino acids. Trimming took off 1 base at V and 2 bases at J, with 16 bases between the two ends. The CDR3 sequence: CASSLYLTAATYEQYF. DNA for the CDR3: TGTGCCAGCAGCTTGTATCTGACGGCCGCTACCTACGAGCAGTACTTC. The entire variable domain, with the rest obtained from reference TRBV5-5 and TRBJ2-7, is as follows: DAGVTQSPTHLIKTRGQQVTLRCSPISGHKSVSWYQQVLGQGPQFIFQYYEKEERGRGNFPDRFSARQFPNYSSELNVNALLLGDSALYLCASSLYLTAATYEQYFGPGTRLTVT.

This clonotype has just a few counts. This rearrangement joins TRBV18 to TRBJ1-3; no definite D call. The CDR3 has 12 residues. Trimming took off 5 bases at V and 5 bases at J, with 7 bases between the two ends. Germline CDR1 KGHSH, CDR2 LQKENI. CDR3 DNA sequence: TGTGCCAGCTCATCAGAGAGAAACACCATATATTTT. This translates into CASSSERNTIYF.

This clonotype was counted ten times or more. The V and J genes are TRBV12-3 or TRBV12-4 and TRBJ2-7, with 9 bases lining up with TRBD2. V lost 5 bases, J lost 6 bases, and 8 bases stayed unmatched. This CDR3 comprises 14 residues. This CDR3 reads CASSTGTSLSEQYF. As DNA, the CDR3 is TGTGCCAGCAGTACCGGGACTAGCCTTTCCGAGCAGTACTTC.

This clonotype was detected many times. The V gene is TRBV5-1, the J gene TRBJ2-3; TRBD2 matches at 8 bases. This CDR3 region has 15 residues. The V and J ends lost 1 base and 4 bases, in that order; junction bases with no gene match: 5. The germline CDR1 and CDR2 sequences are SGHRS and YFSETQ. CDR3 DNA: TGCGCCAGCAGCTTGTGGAGCGGGAGTTCAGATACGCAGTATTTT. Its translation: CASSLWSGSSDTQYF.